A selection of T cell receptor beta chains follows, all from one sample in a study of beta chain features in type 1 diabetes. The method was immunoSEQ multiplex PCR; TCRdb's version includes in-frame clones alone and lacks a portion of them. The sample carries roughly 340,000 clones, roughly 12% recorded once. The sequencing input was naive CD4+ T cells from blood. These TCRs come from a young woman with type 1 diabetes. CDR3s include the opening cysteine and the closing phenylalanine or tryptophan. The order of the fields is V gene, D gene, clone size, J gene, CDR3 DNA, CDR3 protein. The D gene is left open where the match is weak. Some rows mark clone size as missing; the rest say once, few, many or name a class of expanded clone.

V: TRBV9
D: TRBD1
size: .
J: TRBJ2-1
DNA: TGTGCCAGCAACACCGGGACAGGTGACAATGAGCAGTTCTTC
CDR3: CASNTGTGDNEQFF

V: TRBV7-3
D: .
size: few
J: TRBJ2-1
DNA: TGTGCCAGCAGCCCCTGGGCTCGCAACAATGAGCAGTTCTTC
CDR3: CASSPWARNNEQFF

V: TRBV7-2
D: TRBD2
size: .
J: TRBJ2-4
DNA: TGTGCCAGCGGCACTAACCCGACTAGCGTAGCCAAAAACATTCAGTACTTC
CDR3: CASGTNPTSVAKNIQYF

V: TRBV7-2
D: .
size: .
J: TRBJ2-3
DNA: TGTGCCAGCAGCTTAGCTGCGAGTTCGGATACGCAGTATTTT
CDR3: CASSLAASSDTQYF

V: TRBV28
D: TRBD2
size: .
J: TRBJ2-7
DNA: TGTGCCAGCAGGGAACAGGGACTAGCGGGAAAGGACGAGCAGTACTTC
CDR3: CASREQGLAGKDEQYF

V: TRBV28
D: .
size: few
J: TRBJ2-3
DNA: TGTGCCAGCAGTCGGACTACCCACACAGATACGCAGTATTTT
CDR3: CASSRTTHTDTQYF

V: TRBV28
D: .
size: .
J: TRBJ2-2
DNA: TGTGCCAGCAGTTCCCTCCGGGGGAACACCGGGGAGCTGTTTTTT
CDR3: CASSSLRGNTGELFF

V: TRBV14
D: .
size: .
J: TRBJ2-3
DNA: TGTGCCAGCAGCCCCCCGCTAACTAGCACAGATACGCAGTATTTT
CDR3: CASSPPLTSTDTQYF

V: TRBV7-2
D: .
size: few
J: TRBJ2-5
DNA: TGTGCCAGCAGCCCCGCGAGTTCAAGGGGGACCCAGTACTTC
CDR3: CASSPASSRGTQYF

V: TRBV27
D: TRBD1
size: .
J: TRBJ2-1
DNA: TGTGCCAGCAGTTATCGGGACAGCAGCTCCTACAATGAGCAGTTCTTC
CDR3: CASSYRDSSSYNEQFF

V: TRBV11-3
D: .
size: .
J: TRBJ2-2
DNA: TGTGCCAGCAGCTCCCCGTCAGGGCGGGGCACCGGGGAGCTGTTTTTT
CDR3: CASSSPSGRGTGELFF

V: TRBV2
D: TRBD1
size: .
J: TRBJ2-7
DNA: TGTGCCAGCAGCAAAGAACAGGGGGCCCACTACGAGCAGTACTTC
CDR3: CASSKEQGAHYEQYF

V: TRBV6-5
D: TRBD1
size: few
J: TRBJ1-1
DNA: TGTGCCAGCAGTCAGGGGGCTGAAGCTTTCTTT
CDR3: CASSQGAEAFF

V: TRBV14
D: TRBD1
size: few
J: TRBJ1-4
DNA: TGTGCCAGCAGCCCTAGACAGGGGCGGGAAAAACTGTTTTTT
CDR3: CASSPRQGREKLFF

V: TRBV2
D: TRBD2
size: few
J: TRBJ2-7
DNA: TGTGCCAGCAGTGGCGGGAGATACTACGAGCAGTACTTC
CDR3: CASSGGRYYEQYF

V: TRBV25-1
D: .
size: .
J: TRBJ2-2
DNA: TGTGCCAGCAGTGGAACAGCGGTTCCAACGATCACCGGGGAGCTGTTTTTT
CDR3: CASSGTAVPTITGELFF

V: TRBV5-1
D: .
size: .
J: TRBJ2-2
DNA: TGCGCCAGCTTCCCGGGGTTTCTGTTTTTT
CDR3: CASFPGFLFF

V: TRBV5-6
D: TRBD2
size: .
J: TRBJ2-7
DNA: TGTGCCAGCAGCTTAGCGGGATCAACCTACGAGCAGTACTTC
CDR3: CASSLAGSTYEQYF

V: TRBV6-6
D: TRBD2
size: .
J: TRBJ2-1
DNA: TGTGCCAGCAGCCAAACCACTAGCGGGAGATACAATGAGCAGTTCTTC
CDR3: CASSQTTSGRYNEQFF

V: TRBV7-8
D: TRBD1
size: .
J: TRBJ2-5
DNA: TGTGCCAGCAGCCGTATTGGTTGGACAGGGGGCGTGACCCAGTACTTC
CDR3: CASSRIGWTGGVTQYF

V: TRBV5-1
D: TRBD2
size: .
J: TRBJ2-3
DNA: TGCGCCAGCAGAATCGGGAGGGCCAGGCAGGATACGCAGTATTTT
CDR3: CASRIGRARQDTQYF

V: TRBV29-1
D: .
size: few
J: TRBJ1-3
DNA: TGCAGCGCCGGAATGGGCACGGGAGGAAACACCATATATTTT
CDR3: CSAGMGTGGNTIYF

V: TRBV5-1
D: TRBD2
size: .
J: TRBJ2-1
DNA: TGCGCCAGCAGCTTGGCCACTAGCGGGGGTCTCAATGAGCAGTTCTTC
CDR3: CASSLATSGGLNEQFF

V: TRBV28
D: TRBD1
size: .
J: TRBJ2-7
DNA: TGTGCCAGCAGTTGGGGACAGGGAGTCGAGCAGTACTTC
CDR3: CASSWGQGVEQYF

V: TRBV5-1
D: .
size: .
J: TRBJ2-5
DNA: TGCGCCAGCAGCAAGGACACACCGAGGGAGACCCAGTACTTC
CDR3: CASSKDTPRETQYF

V: TRBV18
D: .
size: .
J: TRBJ1-1
DNA: TGTGCCAGCACCTATGAGGAGATGAACACTGAAGCTTTCTTT
CDR3: CASTYEEMNTEAFF

V: TRBV28
D: .
size: few
J: TRBJ1-1
DNA: TGTGCCAGCAGCCACCTTACCGGACGGGGAAACACTGAAGCTTTCTTT
CDR3: CASSHLTGRGNTEAFF

V: TRBV30
D: .
size: .
J: TRBJ1-2
DNA: TGTGCCTGGAGTCCGGCGGGACGGTCTAACTATGGCTACACCTTC
CDR3: CAWSPAGRSNYGYTF

V: TRBV29-1
D: .
size: .
J: TRBJ2-3
DNA: TGCAGCGTTGAGGTTGCGGACACAGATACGCAGTATTTT
CDR3: CSVEVADTDTQYF

V: TRBV29-1
D: TRBD2
size: few
J: TRBJ2-5
DNA: TGCAGCGCCGGGGGGGAGACCCAGTACTTC
CDR3: CSAGGETQYF

V: TRBV9
D: .
size: .
J: TRBJ1-1
DNA: TGTGCCAGCAGCGTGACAGAACGCCCCACTGAAGCTTTCTTT
CDR3: CASSVTERPTEAFF

V: TRBV7-8
D: .
size: .
J: TRBJ1-2
DNA: TGTGCCAGCAGCTCGGGACAAGCGGGAGGCTACACCTTC
CDR3: CASSSGQAGGYTF

V: TRBV18
D: .
size: few
J: TRBJ1-1
DNA: TGTGCCAGCTCACCACCGATGGGGCCTGAAGCTTTCTTT
CDR3: CASSPPMGPEAFF

V: TRBV28
D: .
size: .
J: TRBJ1-2
DNA: TGTGCCAGCAGTTTCAACAGGGTCTATGGCTACACCTTC
CDR3: CASSFNRVYGYTF

V: TRBV19
D: TRBD1
size: few
J: TRBJ1-5
DNA: TGTGCCAGTAGTCCGGGACAGAATAGCAATCAGCCCCAGCATTTT
CDR3: CASSPGQNSNQPQHF

V: TRBV14
D: TRBD2
size: few
J: TRBJ2-5
DNA: TGTGCCAGCAGCCAAGTAGGCGGGAGCAGACAAGAGACCCAGTACTTC
CDR3: CASSQVGGSRQETQYF

V: TRBV28
D: TRBD2
size: .
J: TRBJ2-5
DNA: TGTGCCAGCAGTCTAGCGGGGGGCAAAGAGACCCAGTACTTC
CDR3: CASSLAGGKETQYF

V: TRBV7-9
D: TRBD1
size: few
J: TRBJ1-5
DNA: TGTGCCAGCAGCTGGGGACAGGGGGCCGAACAGCCCCAGCATTTT
CDR3: CASSWGQGAEQPQHF

V: TRBV7-2
D: TRBD2
size: few
J: TRBJ2-1
DNA: TGTGCCAGCAGCTTACTGCCTAGCGGGACGATAAATGAGCAGTTCTTC
CDR3: CASSLLPSGTINEQFF

V: TRBV7-2
D: TRBD1
size: few
J: TRBJ2-2
DNA: TGTGCCTCCCCGTTGGGACAGGGGGCGAACGGGGAGCTGTTTTTT
CDR3: CASPLGQGANGELFF